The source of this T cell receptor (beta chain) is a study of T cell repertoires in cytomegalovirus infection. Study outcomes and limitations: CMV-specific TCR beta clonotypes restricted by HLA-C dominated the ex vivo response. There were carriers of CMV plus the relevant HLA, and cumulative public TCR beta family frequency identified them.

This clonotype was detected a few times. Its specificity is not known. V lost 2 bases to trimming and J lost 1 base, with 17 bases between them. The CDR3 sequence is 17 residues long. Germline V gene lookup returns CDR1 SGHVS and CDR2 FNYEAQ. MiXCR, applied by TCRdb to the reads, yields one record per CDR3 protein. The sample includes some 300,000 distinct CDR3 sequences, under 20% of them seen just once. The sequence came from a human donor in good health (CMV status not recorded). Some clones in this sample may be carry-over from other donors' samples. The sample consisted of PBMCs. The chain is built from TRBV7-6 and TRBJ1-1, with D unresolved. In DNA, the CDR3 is TGTGCCAGCAGCTTAACGACCCTATTCGAAGGGAACACTGAAGCTTTCTTT. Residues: CASSLTTLFEGNTEAFF.